The entry that follows covers one TCR beta chain sequence. These data are taken from a study of cytomegalovirus exposure and HLA in healthy donors. The PCR employed 60 Vbeta primers together with 13 Jbeta primers. Clones were read by immunoSEQ multiplex PCR, and TCRdb kept only the in-frame ones, dropping some. Of 110,000 to 150,000 clones in the sample, 60% to 80% are singletons; the top ten hold 1.5% to 2%. Germline CDR1 and CDR2: ENHRY and SYGVKD. The V segment lost 5 bases and the J segment 5 bases; nucleotides outside the gene matches: 2. This CDR3 region has 13 residues. This receptor was identified in a woman younger than 45 in good health and CMV-seronegative. Sequenced material: PBMCs. The chain joins TRBV10-3 to TRBJ1-5; 8 nucleotides line up with TRBD1. The CDR3 DNA reads as TGTGCCATCAGTAACAGGGGGGATCAGCCCCAGCATTTT. Its protein product is CAISNRGDQPQHF.